This TCR beta chain originates from a study of identifying expanded T cells in peripheral blood. Study outcomes and limitations: Technical replicates showed about 1.1 changed clones; approximately 2 weeks approximately 16; four weeks 19. Roughly two-week clone count variance significantly increased as total template count grew.

Per germline, CDR1 MNHNY and CDR2 SVGAGI (reference sequence). This CDR3 is built from 16 residues. The J segment lost 5 bases and the V segment lost 0 bases, leaving 6 bases of the junction unmatched. During the collection period, no donor immune events like infections were recorded. Produced via immunoSEQ multiplex PCR; TCRdb's table is partial and in-frame only. In the table there are tens of thousands of clones, 84% of which are singletons. This clone was seen more than once but under ten times. As yet, its antigen is unknown. Sequenced: blood. The chain has TRBV6-6 and TRBJ1-5; 8 bases fit TRBD1. The TCR sequence derives from a person aged 18 to 75 in good health. The CDR3 region has the DNA TGTGCCAGCAGTTACTCTCCCAGGGGGCTGGATCAGCCCCAGCATTTT. Residues: CASSYSPRGLDQPQHF.